One sample yielded the 30 T cell receptor beta chains listed below, sequenced in a study of neurological immune-mediated disorders. TCRdb re-analysed the 5' RACE reads in MiXCR, keeping a single row per CDR3 protein. The table lists 75,000 to 80,000 distinct CDR3 sequences, roughly 4.7% of them singletons, with about 2.4% in the top ten. The sequenced sample was PBMCs. The receptors shown here come from a woman under 40 with multiple sclerosis.

This clonotype was recorded many times. The chain recombines TRBV5-1 with TRBJ2-6, with TRBD2 as a possible D gene (6 bases). From germline, CDR1 is SGHRS and CDR2 YFSETQ. Trimming took 0 bases from V and 0 from J, leaving 13 bases between them. The CDR3 is made up of 18 amino acids. The CDR3 reads CASSLVFGGDSGANVLTF. CDR3 sequence (DNA): TGCGCCAGCAGCTTGGTCTTTGGCGGGGACTCTGGGGCCAACGTCCTGACTTTC.

This clonotype has at least ten counts. The CDR3 sequence is CASNNRLTMGDEQYF. DNA for the CDR3: TGTGCCAGCAACAACCGGTTAACTATGGGGGACGAGCAGTACTTC. J is TRBJ2-7 and V is TRBV28; D is perhaps TRBD1 or TRBD2 (5 bases each). Trimming shortened V by 7 bases and J by 5 bases, and 21 bases separated the two germline ends. The CDR3 is 15 amino acids. CDR1 and CDR2 from the germline V gene are MDHEN and SYDVKM.

This clonotype was picked up many times. The gene calls are TRBV14 and TRBJ1-2, with 8 positions matching TRBD1. V dropped 8 bases and J dropped 7; count of bases not matched to a gene: 9. The CDR3 extends over 13 amino acids. Germline assignment: CDR1 SGHDN and CDR2 FVKESK. The chain's CDR3 is CASWQGAVGGYTF. The CDR3 DNA sequence: TGTGCCAGCTGGCAGGGGGCTGTCGGTGGCTACACCTTC.

This clonotype has a count of ten or more. V and J are TRBV5-1 and TRBJ2-5; D is possibly TRBD2 (5 bases). Germline V gene data show CDR1 as SGHRS and CDR2 as YFSETQ. Trimming removed 3 bases at V and 2 bases at J, with 17 bases between. The CDR3 covers 16 residues. The CDR3 loop is CASSSVEGSEQETQYF. The CDR3 DNA sequence: TGCGCCAGCAGCTCGGTCGAGGGATCCGAACAAGAGACCCAGTACTTC.

This chain joins TRBV3-1 and TRBJ1-1, with D possibly being TRBD1 (5 bases). V lost 6 bases to trimming and J lost 7 bases, with 15 bases between them. This CDR3 is built from 13 residues. Germline CDR1 is LGHDT and CDR2 is YNNKEL (reference sequence). Written as DNA, the CDR3 is TGTGCCAGCAGTCGCGCAGGGCACAGTGAAGCTTTCTTT. It yields the protein CASSRAGHSEAFF.

This clonotype appeared many times. The V call is TRBV20-1, the J call TRBJ2-3; maybe TRBD2 (7 bases). CDR1 and CDR2 (germline): DFQATT, SNEGSKA (reference sequence). V dropped 6 bases and J dropped 2 bases, with 18 bases sitting between them. This CDR3 spans 15 amino acids. The CDR3 bases are TGCAGTGCCCTCGGGGGGCGGGGGACCACAGATACGCAGTATTTT. Translating it yields CSALGGRGTTDTQYF.

This clonotype occurred many times. J is TRBJ2-7 and V is TRBV29-1; D gene unclear. V was shortened by 7 bases and J by 0 bases, with 7 bases between the two germline ends. The V gene's germline CDR1 is SQVTM and CDR2 ANQGSEA. The CDR3 length is 11 residues. The CDR3 region has the DNA TGCAGCGCTGGGGACTCCTACGAGCAGTACTTC. Translated, it gives CSAGDSYEQYF.

This clonotype was counted many times. The chain combines TRBV20-1 with TRBJ2-7; D ambiguous. The CDR3 sequence is 12 residues long. The V gene's germline CDR1 is DFQATT and CDR2 SNEGSKA (reference sequence). The V gene lost 0 bases and the J gene lost 1 base, with 4 bases spanning the gap. The CDR3 DNA reads TGCAGTGCTAGAGATGTGTCCTACGAGCAGTACTTC. It specifies CSARDVSYEQYF.

This clonotype has at least ten counts. V and J are TRBV5-1 and TRBJ2-2; possibly TRBD2 for D (5 bases). This CDR3 region has 14 residues. The ends were cut back, 0 bases at V and 7 bases at J, with 10 bases in the middle. Germline values: CDR1 SGHRS, CDR2 YFSETQ. In DNA form, the CDR3 reads TGCGCCAGCAGCTTGGGGAGGTTCGACGGGGAGCTGTTTTTT. This sequence encodes CASSLGRFDGELFF.

In its sample, this clonotype was seen many times. The chain carries TRBV5-1 and TRBJ2-1; D might be TRBD2 (6 bases). V was shortened by 0 bases and J by 6 bases, with 10 bases between the two germline ends. CDR1 SGHRS and CDR2 YFSETQ come from the germline V gene. The CDR3 length is 14 residues. CDR3 residues: CASSLGGVPNEQFF. The CDR3, as DNA: TGCGCCAGCAGCTTGGGCGGGGTCCCCAATGAGCAGTTCTTC.

J is TRBJ2-2 and V is TRBV5-1, with 7 bases that match TRBD1. The CDR3 extends over 15 amino acids. V was clipped by 1 base and J by 4 bases; unmatched bases: 4. Germline-derived CDR1 and CDR2 are SGHRS and YFSETQ. For the CDR3, the DNA is TGCGCCAGCAGCTTGACAGGGGTGTCCACCGGGGAGCTGTTTTTT. It yields the protein CASSLTGVSTGELFF.

This clonotype was picked up many times. This chain uses TRBV5-1 with TRBJ2-1; TRBD2 agrees at 9 bases. The CDR3 is 15 amino acids. The V gene's germline CDR1 is SGHRS and CDR2 YFSETQ. V trimming: 4 bases; J trimming: 6 bases; junction bases outside the gene matches: 8. CDR3 sequence: CASSLGTSRGNEQFF. In DNA, the CDR3 is TGCGCCAGCAGCCTAGGGACTAGCAGGGGCAATGAGCAGTTCTTC.

This clonotype was detected many times. The gene calls are TRBV6-6 and TRBJ2-7, with 8 bases lining up with TRBD1. Trimming at V came to 1 base and at J to 2 bases, leaving 7 bases not matched to a gene. CDR1 and CDR2 from the germline V gene are MNHNY and SVGAGI (reference sequence). This CDR3 comprises 16 residues. CDR3 sequence reads: CASSYFGTGGAYEQYF. CDR3 bases: TGTGCCAGCAGTTACTTCGGGACAGGAGGGGCCTACGAGCAGTACTTC.

This clonotype was seen a handful of times. The rearrangement joins TRBV6-1 to TRBJ1-2; TRBD1 might be the D (5 bases). CDR1 is MNHNS, CDR2 SASEGT, per germline. Trimming shortened V by 10 bases and J by 2 bases, and 14 bases separated the two germline ends. This CDR3 is 13 amino acids long. The CDR3 coding sequence is TGTGCCATCCGGGACGTACGAAACTATGGCTACACCTTC. Protein sequence: CAIRDVRNYGYTF.

This clonotype was detected many times. This rearrangement joins TRBV7-6 to TRBJ1-2; D perhaps matches TRBD1 (5 bases). V was clipped by 5 bases and J by 4 bases, with 14 bases between them. The germline gives CDR1 SGHVS, CDR2 FNYEAQ. This CDR3 is built from 14 residues. In DNA form, the CDR3 reads TGTGCCAGCAGCCCCGGGGGGGGAGGCTATGGCTACACCTTC. Residues: CASSPGGGGYGYTF.

In this sample, this clonotype turned up many times. The V and J genes are TRBV5-1 and TRBJ2-6, with unresolved D. Between the trimmed V and J ends, which lost 2 bases and 0 bases, there was a span of 9 bases. CDR1 and CDR2 from the germline V gene are SGHRS and YFSETQ. The CDR3 totals 16 residues. As DNA, the CDR3 is TGCGCCAGCAGCTTCATCGGGCCCTCTGGGGCCAACGTCCTGACTTTC. Encoded protein: CASSFIGPSGANVLTF.

This clonotype was seen ten or more times. The rearrangement uses TRBV12-3 or TRBV12-4 and TRBJ1-1; no reliable D call. This CDR3 has 15 residues. Deletions cut 2 bases from V and 0 bases from J, with 10 bases between. CDR3 sequence reads: CASSLNSRMNTEAFF. Here the CDR3 DNA reads TGTGCCAGCAGTTTAAACAGCCGCATGAACACTGAAGCTTTCTTT.

This clonotype was seen ten or more times. The chain has TRBV20-1 and TRBJ2-1, with D possibly being TRBD1 (6 bases). Germline CDR1 reads DFQATT; CDR2 reads SNEGSKA (reference sequence). V lost 7 bases, J lost 7 bases, and 14 bases lay in between. The CDR3 contains 12 residues. CDR3 residues: CSVTGRGNEQFF. CDR3 sequence (DNA): TGCAGTGTAACAGGGAGAGGGAATGAGCAGTTCTTC.

Ten or more counts support this clonotype. The genes are TRBV12-3 or TRBV12-4 and TRBJ1-1; D gene ambiguous. CDR3 length: 17 amino acids. V was trimmed by 7 bases and J by 1 base, leaving 22 bases between them. CDR3 in DNA: TGTGCCAGCACCCCGGGTAAGCTGGGGTCAAAGAACACTGAAGCTTTCTTT. Amino acids: CASTPGKLGSKNTEAFF.

The genes are TRBV5-1 and TRBJ2-5, with D tentatively TRBD1 (6 bases). This CDR3 is built from 15 residues. V lost 6 bases, J lost 4 bases, and 19 bases lay in between. The germline V gene has CDR1 SGHRS and CDR2 YFSETQ. The CDR3 coding sequence is TGCGCCAGCACCAAGGGGGATTCGGTACGAGAGACCCAGTACTTC. This translates into CASTKGDSVRETQYF.

Only a few counts were recorded for this clonotype. This sequence joins TRBV5-1 and TRBJ1-1; 8 bases align to TRBD1. CDR3 length equals 14 residues. Germline values: CDR1 SGHRS, CDR2 YFSETQ. The V segment lost 4 bases and the J segment 3 bases; nucleotides outside the gene matches: 5. The CDR3 spells CASSPGQAYTEAFF. DNA for the CDR3: TGCGCCAGCAGCCCGGGACAGGCATACACTGAAGCTTTCTTT.

This clonotype came up many times. The V call is TRBV27, the J call TRBJ1-1; the D is unclear. Trimming removed 3 bases at V and 2 bases at J, with 7 bases between. This CDR3 is built from 13 residues. The germline gives CDR1 MNHEY, CDR2 SMNVEV (reference sequence). CDR3 sequence: CASSLGINTEAFF. The CDR3 DNA follows: TGTGCCAGCAGTTTGGGTATCAACACTGAAGCTTTCTTT.

In this sample, this clonotype turned up many times. The J gene is TRBJ2-2, the V gene TRBV5-1, with 9 bases fitting TRBD1. J was trimmed by 1 base and V by 4 bases; bases with no gene match: 5. CDR1 and CDR2 from the germline V gene are SGHRS and YFSETQ. The CDR3 totals 16 residues. CDR3 DNA: TGCGCCAGCAGCGCGGGACAGGGCGGGAACACCGGGGAGCTGTTTTTT. Its translation is CASSAGQGGNTGELFF.

Many counts were recorded for this clonotype. This chain joins TRBV7-7 and TRBJ2-1; 10 bases agree with TRBD1. The CDR3 covers 15 residues. Losses at the gene ends were 4 bases for V and 4 bases for J; bases not matched to a gene: 4. Germline CDR1 reads SSHAT; CDR2 reads FNYEAQ (reference sequence). The CDR3 reads CASSSGTGAYNEQFF. CDR3 DNA sequence: TGTGCCAGCAGCTCCGGGACAGGGGCTTACAATGAGCAGTTCTTC.

The table lists this clonotype with a few counts. V and J are TRBV19 and TRBJ2-5, with D maybe TRBD1 (6 bases). The CDR3 is 13 amino acids. The V end lost 8 bases, the J end lost 5 bases, and 15 bases lay between the germline ends. Germline V gene lookup returns CDR1 LNHDA and CDR2 SQIVND (reference sequence). As DNA, the CDR3 is TGTGCCAGTTCTGCCGGGACAAGGGAGACCCAGTACTTC. It is translated as CASSAGTRETQYF.

Many counts were recorded for this clonotype. V is TRBV20-1 and J is TRBJ2-1; 9 bases fit TRBD2. The CDR3 covers 15 residues. J was trimmed by 13 bases and V by 0 bases; bases with no gene match: 13. The germline CDR1 and CDR2 sequences are DFQATT and SNEGSKA (reference sequence). CDR3: CSARDRAGGLQNQFF. The CDR3 bases are TGCAGTGCTAGAGATCGGGCGGGGGGGCTACAAAACCAGTTCTTC.

This clonotype was detected ten times or more. The conserved phenylalanine or tryptophan is not found at the CDR3 terminus, so this likely reflects a read error. It is unclear where the CDR3 begins or ends on the DNA, so no DNA is shown, and the CDR3 is as TCRdb lists it. The chain is built from TRBV6-6 and TRBJ2-1; the table's D gene call, TRBD2, was not cross checked with the DNA. Germline CDR1 MNHNY, CDR2 SVGAGI (reference sequence). The CDR3 adds up to 12 amino acids, both ends counted. The CDR3 region is CASSGASGAWGI.

The CDR3 region is CSARRASEETQYF. The CDR3 coding sequence is TGCAGTGCTAGGAGGGCTAGTGAAGAGACCCAGTACTTC. V is TRBV20-1 and J is TRBJ2-5; a possible D gene is TRBD2 (5 bases). The CDR3 has 13 amino acids. V was cut by 3 bases and J by 3 bases, with 11 bases left in between. Germline assignment: CDR1 DFQATT and CDR2 SNEGSKA (reference sequence).

At least ten counts were recorded for this clonotype. The rearrangement links TRBV10-3 to TRBJ2-7; D is possibly TRBD2 (5 bases). Germline V CDR1 and CDR2: ENHRY, SYGVKD. Trimming pared 6 bases from V and 6 bases from J, leaving 12 bases between. The CDR3 runs to 12 residues. CDR3 residues: CAIRADSPEQYF. CDR3 DNA sequence: TGTGCCATCAGAGCGGACTCCCCCGAGCAGTACTTC.

The chain uses TRBV5-1 and TRBJ2-2; 8 bases agree with TRBD1. Germline V CDR1 and CDR2: SGHRS, YFSETQ. This CDR3 comprises 15 residues. The V gene end was trimmed by 5 bases and the J gene end by 4 bases; junction bases not matched to a gene: 7. The CDR3 region is CASRKRTGSTGELFF. The CDR3, as DNA: TGCGCCAGCAGGAAAAGGACAGGGTCCACCGGGGAGCTGTTTTTT.